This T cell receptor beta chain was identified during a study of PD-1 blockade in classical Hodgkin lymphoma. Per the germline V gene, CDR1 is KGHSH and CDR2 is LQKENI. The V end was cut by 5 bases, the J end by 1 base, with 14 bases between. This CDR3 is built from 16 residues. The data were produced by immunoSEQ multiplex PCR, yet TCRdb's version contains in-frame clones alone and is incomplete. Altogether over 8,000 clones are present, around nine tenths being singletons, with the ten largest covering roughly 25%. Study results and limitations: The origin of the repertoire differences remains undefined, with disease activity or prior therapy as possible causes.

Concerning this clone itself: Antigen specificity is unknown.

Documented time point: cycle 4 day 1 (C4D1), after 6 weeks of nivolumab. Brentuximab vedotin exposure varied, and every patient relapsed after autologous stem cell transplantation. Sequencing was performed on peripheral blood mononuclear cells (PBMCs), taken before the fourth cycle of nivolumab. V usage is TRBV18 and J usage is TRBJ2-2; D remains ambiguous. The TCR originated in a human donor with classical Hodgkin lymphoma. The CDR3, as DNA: TGTGCCAGCTCAGGCTTGGGCCGTGGGAACACCGGGGAGCTGTTTTTT. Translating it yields CASSGLGRGNTGELFF.